The rows below give T cell receptor beta chains drawn from one sample of a study of HIV-infected children after antiretroviral therapy interruption. A single record per CDR3 protein comes from TCRdb applying MiXCR to the 3' RACE reads. The sample lists about 50,000 distinct CDR3 sequences, roughly 4.5% occurring once. The sample was CD45RA+ CD4+ T cells from PBMCs, pooled from several time points, taken from a donor given antiretroviral therapy, either interrupted or continuous. The receptors were sampled from a pool of human donors with HIV. Both conserved end residues are part of each CDR3. The D gene is left open where the match is weak. Only some rows state a clone size, as once, few, many or a class for expanded clones.

NA	NA	TRBJ2-3	TRBV27	CASKSYGMSTDTQYF	TGTGCCAGTAAATCGTACGGGATGAGCACAGATACGCAGTATTTT
many	NA	TRBJ2-7	TRBV28	CASSGAREQYF	TGTGCCAGCAGTGGGGCTCGCGAGCAGTACTTC
many	TRBD2	TRBJ2-1	TRBV5-4	CASSFKRGTNNEQFF	TGTGCCAGCAGCTTTAAGCGGGGCACAAACAATGAGCAGTTCTTC
many	TRBD2	TRBJ2-5	TRBV20-1	CSVPGLATETQYF	TGCAGTGTCCCGGGACTAGCGACAGAGACCCAGTACTTC
many	NA	TRBJ2-7	TRBV28	CASGGHYEQYF	TGTGCCAGCGGGGGACACTACGAGCAGTACTTC
many	TRBD1	TRBJ1-1	TRBV20-1	CSARGTGGGNTEAFF	TGCAGTGCTAGGGGGACAGGGGGCGGGAACACTGAAGCTTTCTTT
NA	TRBD2	TRBJ2-1	TRBV5-1	CASSPPGSAGGGGEQFF	TGCGCCAGCAGCCCCCCCGGGTCAGCGGGGGGTGGGGGTGAGCAGTTCTTC
many	NA	TRBJ2-1	TRBV3-1	CASSLGGTRNNEQFF	TGTGCCAGCAGCCTGGGGGGTACGAGGAACAATGAGCAGTTCTTC
many	NA	TRBJ2-4	TRBV6-6	CASSGTGLSQNTLYF	TGTGCCAGCAGTGGGACTGGGCTTAGTCAAAACACCTTGTACTTT
many	NA	TRBJ1-1	TRBV10-3	CAISGQPNTEAFF	TGTGCCATCAGCGGACAGCCGAACACTGAAGCTTTCTTT
NA	NA	TRBJ1-1	TRBV5-4	CASSLGRGEAFF	TGTGCCAGCAGCTTAGGCAGGGGCGAAGCTTTCTTT
many	TRBD1	TRBJ2-6	TRBV28	CASSGQGSGANVLTF	TGTGCCAGCAGTGGACAGGGCTCTGGGGCCAACGTCCTGACTTTC
many	NA	TRBJ2-1	TRBV12-3/TRBV12-4	CASGRQSSYNEQFF	TGTGCCAGTGGTAGACAGAGCTCCTACAATGAGCAGTTCTTC
NA	NA	TRBJ2-1	TRBV6-2/TRBV6-3	CASTVDRNNEQFF	TGTGCCAGCACAGTTGACAGGAACAATGAGCAGTTCTTC
many	TRBD1	TRBJ2-2	TRBV24-1	CATSAPKGDREDTGELFF	TGTGCCACCAGTGCTCCCAAAGGGGACAGGGAGGACACCGGGGAGCTGTTTTTT
many	TRBD1	TRBJ1-2	TRBV6-1	CASSGTGLLDGYTF	TGTGCCAGCAGTGGGACAGGGCTCTTGGATGGCTACACCTTC
few	TRBD1	TRBJ1-1	TRBV20-1	CSARQGSTEAFF	TGCAGTGCTCGACAGGGAAGCACTGAAGCTTTCTTT
few	NA	TRBJ1-1	TRBV6-1	CASHTGGLTEAFF	TGTGCCAGTCATACCGGGGGGTTAACTGAAGCTTTCTTT
many	NA	TRBJ2-7	TRBV19	CASSIVGGAITYEQYF	TGTGCCAGTAGTATAGTAGGCGGGGCGATCACCTACGAGCAGTACTTC
few	NA	TRBJ2-7	TRBV5-1	CASSHLDTSYEQYF	TGCGCCAGCAGCCACTTGGACACTTCCTACGAGCAGTACTTC